This T cell receptor (beta chain) came from a study of PD-1 blockade in classical Hodgkin lymphoma. The trim removed 4 bases at V and 6 bases at J, leaving 16 bases unmatched. This CDR3 has 18 residues. Germline CDR1 MDHEN, CDR2 SYDVKM. Documented time point: cycle 4 day 1 (C4D1), after more than 5 weeks of nivolumab. Every one of the patients relapsed after autologous stem cell transplantation (brentuximab vedotin exposure was variable). This clone came up a few times. Antigen specificity is unknown. Broader study findings: For complete responders, baseline diversity was comparable to that of newly diagnosed patients.

Measured with immunoSEQ multiplex PCR; TCRdb has only the in-frame clones, and not every one. Of roughly 40,000 clones in the sample, around 78% were seen once. This chain connects TRBV28 to TRBJ2-4, with 9 positions matching TRBD1. The starting material was peripheral blood mononuclear cells (PBMCs), obtained before the fourth cycle of nivolumab. The receptor was derived from a human donor with classical Hodgkin lymphoma. The CDR3: CASSSPSSTGGAGNIQYF. CDR3 coding DNA: TGTGCCAGCAGTTCGCCATCATCAACAGGGGGCGCGGGAAACATTCAGTACTTC.